This TCR beta chain emerged from a study of response to subunit inactivated influenza vaccine. Study-wide results and limits: New T cells are recruited in small numbers by each seasonal influenza vaccination, according to the authors' suggestion.

Each CDR3 protein is one row after TCRdb ran MiXCR on the RT-PCR reads. Among 560,000 or so distinct CDR3 sequences listed, approximately 7.7% were seen once. Worth noting for this clonotype: Antigen unknown.

This CDR3 region has 15 residues. With 0 bases removed from V and 2 bases from J, the gap between germline ends came to 10 bases. Germline CDR1 and CDR2: KGHSH and LQKENI. The material sequenced was PBMCs from blood, taken around 25 months after vaccination. The TCR was taken from a man between 50 and 70 years old who received an inactivated influenza vaccine. J is TRBJ1-2 and V is TRBV18, with a possible D match to TRBD1 (6 bases). DNA for the CDR3: TGTGCCAGCTCACCACCGATGGGGGCGAACTATGGCTACACCTTC. Its protein is CASSPPMGANYGYTF.